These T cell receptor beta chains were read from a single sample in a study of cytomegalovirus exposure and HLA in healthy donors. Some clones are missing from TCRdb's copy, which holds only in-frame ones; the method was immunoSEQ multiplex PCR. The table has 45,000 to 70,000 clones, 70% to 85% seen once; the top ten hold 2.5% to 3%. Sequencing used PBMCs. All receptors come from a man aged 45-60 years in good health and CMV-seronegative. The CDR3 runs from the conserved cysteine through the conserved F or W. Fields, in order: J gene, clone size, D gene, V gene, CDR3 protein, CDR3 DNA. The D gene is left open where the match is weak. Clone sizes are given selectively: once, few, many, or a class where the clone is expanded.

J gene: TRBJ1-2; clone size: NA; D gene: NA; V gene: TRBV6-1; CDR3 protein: CASSVSYGYTF; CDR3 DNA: TGTGCCAGCAGTGTTAGTTATGGCTACACCTTC
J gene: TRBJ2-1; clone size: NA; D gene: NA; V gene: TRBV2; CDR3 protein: CAYPAGSSYNEQFF; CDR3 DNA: TGTGCCTACCCTGCGGGTAGCTCCTACAATGAGCAGTTCTTC
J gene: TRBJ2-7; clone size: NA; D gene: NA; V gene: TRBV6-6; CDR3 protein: CASSTLQAMGLGQYF; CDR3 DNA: TGTGCCAGCAGTACGCTACAGGCTATGGGCTTGGGCCAGTACTTC
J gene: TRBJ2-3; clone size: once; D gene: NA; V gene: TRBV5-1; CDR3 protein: CASSSLEGTDTQYF; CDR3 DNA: TGCGCCAGCAGCTCGTTGGAGGGCACAGATACGCAGTATTTT
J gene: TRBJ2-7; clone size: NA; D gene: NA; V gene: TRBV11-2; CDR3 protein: CASSSRAGGEQYF; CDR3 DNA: TGTGCCAGCAGCTCCCGGGCGGGTGGGGAGCAGTACTTC
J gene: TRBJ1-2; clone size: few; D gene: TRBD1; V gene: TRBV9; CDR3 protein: CASSPGDRRNYGYTF; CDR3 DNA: TGTGCCAGCAGCCCGGGGGACAGACGCAACTATGGCTACACCTTC
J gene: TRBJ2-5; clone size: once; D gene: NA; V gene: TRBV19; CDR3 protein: CASSPSRWGEETQYF; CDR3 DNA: TGTGCCAGTAGCCCCTCAAGGTGGGGAGAAGAGACCCAGTACTTC
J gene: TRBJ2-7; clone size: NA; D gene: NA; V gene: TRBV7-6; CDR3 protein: CASSTGLSYEQYF; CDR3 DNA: TGTGCCAGCAGCACAGGGCTATCCTACGAGCAGTACTTC
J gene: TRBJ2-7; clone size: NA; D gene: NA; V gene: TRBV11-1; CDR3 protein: CASSGPSPGRTDYEQYF; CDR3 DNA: TGTGCCAGCAGCGGACCCTCCCCAGGGCGCACCGACTACGAGCAGTACTTC
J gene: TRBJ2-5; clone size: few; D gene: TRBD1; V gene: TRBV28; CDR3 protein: CASSHQLRDSNQETQYF; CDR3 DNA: TGTGCCAGCAGTCATCAACTCCGGGACAGCAACCAAGAGACCCAGTACTTC
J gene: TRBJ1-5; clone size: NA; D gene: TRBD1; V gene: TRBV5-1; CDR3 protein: CASSAGTGSNQPQHF; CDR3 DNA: TGCGCCAGCAGCGCAGGGACAGGCAGCAATCAGCCCCAGCATTTT
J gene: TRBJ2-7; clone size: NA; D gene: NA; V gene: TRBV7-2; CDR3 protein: CASSLAGGAYEQYF; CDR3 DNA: TGTGCCAGCAGCTTAGCAGGGGGAGCGTACGAGCAGTACTTC
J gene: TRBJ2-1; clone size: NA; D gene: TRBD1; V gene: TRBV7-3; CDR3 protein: CASPLKGAPYNEQFF; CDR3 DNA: TGTGCCAGCCCCCTAAAGGGGGCACCCTACAATGAGCAGTTCTTC
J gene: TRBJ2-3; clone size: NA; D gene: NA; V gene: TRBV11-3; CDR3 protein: CASSFGSRPDTQYF; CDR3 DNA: TGTGCCAGCAGCTTCGGATCTAGGCCAGATACGCAGTATTTT
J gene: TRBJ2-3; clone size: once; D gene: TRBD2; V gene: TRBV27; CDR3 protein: CASSTAGGGVFTDTQYF; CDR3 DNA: TGTGCCAGCAGTACGGCGGGGGGCGGGGTTTTCACAGATACGCAGTATTTT
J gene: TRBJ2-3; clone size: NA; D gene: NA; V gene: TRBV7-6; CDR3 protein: CASSLVGGGTDTQYF; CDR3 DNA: TGTGCCAGCAGCTTAGTGGGCGGGGGCACAGATACGCAGTATTTT
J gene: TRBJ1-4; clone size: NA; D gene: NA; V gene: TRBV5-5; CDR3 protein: CASSLASTNEKLFF; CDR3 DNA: TGTGCCAGCAGCTTGGCGTCAACTAATGAAAAACTGTTTTTT
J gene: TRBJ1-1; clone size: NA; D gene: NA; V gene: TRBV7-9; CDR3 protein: CSSSFSNTEAFF; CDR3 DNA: TGTTCCAGCAGCTTCTCGAACACTGAAGCTTTCTTT
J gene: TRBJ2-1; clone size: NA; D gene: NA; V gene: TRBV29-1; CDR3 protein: CSVEDSAGQGFNEQFF; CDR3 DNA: TGCAGCGTTGAAGATAGTGCGGGGCAGGGTTTCAATGAGCAGTTCTTC
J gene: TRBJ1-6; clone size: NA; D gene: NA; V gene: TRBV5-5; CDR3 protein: CASSFGEYNSPLHF; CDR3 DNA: TGTGCCAGCAGCTTCGGGGAGTATAATTCACCCCTCCACTTT
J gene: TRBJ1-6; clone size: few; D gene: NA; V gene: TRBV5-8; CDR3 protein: CASSPTPPRTGSPLHF; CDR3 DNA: TGTGCCAGCAGCCCTACCCCCCCTAGGACGGGATCACCCCTCCACTTT
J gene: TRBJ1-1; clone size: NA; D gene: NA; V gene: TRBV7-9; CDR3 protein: CASGGFPNTEAFF; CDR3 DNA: TGTGCCAGCGGAGGGTTTCCGAACACTGAAGCTTTCTTT
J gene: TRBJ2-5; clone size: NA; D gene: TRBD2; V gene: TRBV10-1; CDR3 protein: CASSGLAPGKTQYF; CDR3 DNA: TGCGCCAGCAGTGGACTAGCGCCTGGAAAGACCCAGTACTTC
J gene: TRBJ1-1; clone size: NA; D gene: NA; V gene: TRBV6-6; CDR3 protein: CASSYEAMNTEAFF; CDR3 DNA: TGTGCCAGCAGTTACGAAGCCATGAACACTGAAGCTTTCTTT
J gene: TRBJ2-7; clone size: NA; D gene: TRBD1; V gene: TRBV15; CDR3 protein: CATSPVRDSPYEQYF; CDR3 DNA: TGTGCCACCAGCCCCGTACGGGACAGTCCCTACGAGCAGTACTTC
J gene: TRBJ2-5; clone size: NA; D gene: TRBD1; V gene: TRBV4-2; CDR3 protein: CASSQVRTGVIETQYF; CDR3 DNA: TGTGCCAGCAGCCAAGTCCGGACAGGGGTGATTGAGACCCAGTACTTC
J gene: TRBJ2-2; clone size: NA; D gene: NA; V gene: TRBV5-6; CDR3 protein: CASSLWGVNTGELFF; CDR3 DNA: TGTGCCAGCAGCTTGTGGGGGGTGAACACCGGGGAGCTGTTTTTT
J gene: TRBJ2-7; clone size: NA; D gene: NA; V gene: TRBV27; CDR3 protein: CASSSTDKYEQYF; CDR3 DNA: TGTGCCAGCAGCTCAACCGACAAGTACGAGCAGTACTTC
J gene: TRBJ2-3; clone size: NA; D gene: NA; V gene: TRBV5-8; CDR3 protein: CASGDTPDRDTQYF; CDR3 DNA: TGTGCCAGCGGAGATACCCCAGACAGGGATACGCAGTATTTT
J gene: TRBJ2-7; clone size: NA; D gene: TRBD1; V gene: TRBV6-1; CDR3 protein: CASSTGTAQDEQYF; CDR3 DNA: TGTGCCAGCAGCACCGGGACAGCCCAAGACGAGCAGTACTTC
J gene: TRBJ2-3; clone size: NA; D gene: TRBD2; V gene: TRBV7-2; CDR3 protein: CASSLTGGGTDTQYF; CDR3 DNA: TGTGCCAGCAGCTTAACGGGGGGAGGCACAGATACGCAGTATTTT
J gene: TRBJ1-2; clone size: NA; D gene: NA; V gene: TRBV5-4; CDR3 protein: CASSWSGQGNYGYTF; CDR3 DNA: TGTGCCAGCAGCTGGTCGGGCCAGGGAAACTATGGCTACACCTTC
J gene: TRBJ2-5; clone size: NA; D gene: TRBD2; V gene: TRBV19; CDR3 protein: CASSKSIAGGRETQYF; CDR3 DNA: TGTGCCAGTAGTAAATCAATAGCGGGGGGGCGGGAGACCCAGTACTTC
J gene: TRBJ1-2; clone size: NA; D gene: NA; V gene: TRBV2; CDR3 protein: CASSRGLTNYGYTF; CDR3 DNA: TGTGCCAGCTCTCGAGGCTTAACTAACTATGGCTACACCTTC
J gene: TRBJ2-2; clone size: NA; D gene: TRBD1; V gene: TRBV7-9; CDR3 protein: CASSWDRGLTGELFF; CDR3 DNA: TGTGCCAGCAGCTGGGACAGGGGGTTGACCGGGGAGCTGTTTTTT
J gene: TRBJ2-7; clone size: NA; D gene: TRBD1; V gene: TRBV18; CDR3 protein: CASSPKGGQGLNSYEQYF; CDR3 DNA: TGTGCCAGCTCACCAAAGGGGGGACAGGGACTAAACTCCTACGAGCAGTACTTC